This T cell receptor beta chain came from a study of T cell responses to AZD1222 COVID-19 vaccine. This clone was seen a handful of times. Its antigen is not identified. Study results and caveats: Spike-wide coverage was observed for vaccine-associated CD4 TCRs, with dominant responses at 160-218 and 743-854. Epitopes outside B.1.351 and B.1.1.7 mutated regions reportedly drew nearly half of spike TCRs. Possibly, clonal diversity was underestimated; donors were largely white British and included more females. AZD1222 recipients seropositive at baseline numbered only five to seven.

The data were produced by immunoSEQ multiplex PCR, yet TCRdb's version contains in-frame clones alone and is incomplete. The sample lists roughly 92,000 clones; 85% to 90% were seen once. Here the sequenced sample was peripheral blood, taken 28 days after the second AZD1222 dose. The receptor's source is an adult who received the AZD1222 COVID-19 vaccine.

Here the CDR3 reads CASRREGVGYEQYF. The CDR3 nucleotides are TGTGCCAGCAGGAGGGAGGGAGTGGGCTACGAGCAGTACTTC. The rearrangement uses TRBV6-5 and TRBJ2-7; 7 nucleotides agree with TRBD2. Germline CDR1 reads MNHEY; CDR2 reads SVGAGI. V shed 6 bases, J shed 3 bases, and the junction held 8 bases outside the gene matches. The CDR3 is made up of 14 amino acids.